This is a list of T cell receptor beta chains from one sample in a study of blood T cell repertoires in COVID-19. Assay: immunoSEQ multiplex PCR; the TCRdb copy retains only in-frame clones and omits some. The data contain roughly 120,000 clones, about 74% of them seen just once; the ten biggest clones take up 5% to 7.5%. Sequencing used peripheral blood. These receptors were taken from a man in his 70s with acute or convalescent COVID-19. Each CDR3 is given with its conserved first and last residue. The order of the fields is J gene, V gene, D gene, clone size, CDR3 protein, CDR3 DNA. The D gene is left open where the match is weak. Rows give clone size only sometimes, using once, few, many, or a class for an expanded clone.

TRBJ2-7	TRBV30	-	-	CAWRTGRNSYEQYF	TGTGCCTGGAGGACAGGGAGGAACTCCTACGAGCAGTACTTC
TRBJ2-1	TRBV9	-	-	CASSDSEGSPFGNEQFF	TGTGCCAGCAGCGACTCGGAGGGGTCCCCCTTTGGCAATGAGCAGTTCTTC
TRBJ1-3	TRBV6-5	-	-	CASSDSPRYTIYF	TGTGCCAGCAGTGACTCCCCCAGGTATACCATATATTTT
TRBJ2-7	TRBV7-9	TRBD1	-	CASSPPGGEQYF	TGTGCCAGCAGCCCCCCAGGGGGCGAGCAGTACTTC
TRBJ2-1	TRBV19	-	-	CASSIKAGYNEQFF	TGTGCCAGTAGTATCAAAGCGGGTTACAATGAGCAGTTCTTC
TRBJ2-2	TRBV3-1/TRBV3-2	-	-	CASSQVWGPGELFF	TGTGCCAGCAGCCAAGTTTGGGGGCCCGGGGAGCTGTTTTTT
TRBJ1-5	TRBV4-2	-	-	CASSQVGAVSNQPQHF	TGTGCCAGCAGCCAGGTGGGGGCAGTCAGCAATCAGCCCCAGCATTTT
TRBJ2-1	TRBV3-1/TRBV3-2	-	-	CASRRRLVGEQFF	TGTGCCAGCCGGAGACGACTAGTGGGTGAGCAGTTCTTC
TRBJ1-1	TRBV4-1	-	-	CASSQGLLRRVNTEAFF	TGCGCCAGCAGCCAAGGTCTTCTGAGGAGGGTGAACACTGAAGCTTTCTTT
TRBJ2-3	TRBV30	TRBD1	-	CAWRGGVSTDTQYF	TGTGCCTGGAGAGGGGGCGTTAGCACAGATACGCAGTATTTT
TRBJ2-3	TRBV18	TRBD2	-	CASSPLGLASDTQYF	TGTGCCAGCTCACCACTGGGACTAGCGTCAGATACGCAGTATTTT
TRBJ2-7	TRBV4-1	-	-	CASSQDWGEPYEQYF	TGCGCCAGCAGCCAAGATTGGGGGGAACCCTACGAGCAGTACTTC
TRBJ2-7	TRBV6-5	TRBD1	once	CASRRQGLYEQYF	TGTGCCAGCAGGAGACAGGGGCTCTACGAGCAGTACTTC
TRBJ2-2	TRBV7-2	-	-	CASSLGEGGELFF	TGTGCCAGCAGCTTAGGAGAGGGCGGGGAGCTGTTTTTT
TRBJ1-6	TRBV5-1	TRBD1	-	CASSLGDRENSPLHF	TGCGCCAGCAGCTTGGGGGACAGAGAGAATTCACCCCTCCACTTT
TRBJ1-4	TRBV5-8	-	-	CASNMRVNEKLFF	TGTGCCAGCAACATGAGGGTTAATGAAAAACTGTTTTTT
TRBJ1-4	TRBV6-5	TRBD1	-	CASSNRGLGEKLFF	TGTGCCAGCAGCAACAGGGGGCTTGGAGAAAAACTGTTTTTT
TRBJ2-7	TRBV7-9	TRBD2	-	CASSFERGASYEQYF	TGTGCCAGCAGCTTCGAGCGGGGGGCCTCCTACGAGCAGTACTTC
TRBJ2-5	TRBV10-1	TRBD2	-	CASSASSGSKETQYF	TGCGCCAGCAGTGCTTCAAGCGGGAGTAAAGAGACCCAGTACTTC
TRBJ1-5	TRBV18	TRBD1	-	CASSSDRGNQPQHF	TGTGCCAGCTCATCGGACAGGGGCAATCAGCCCCAGCATTTT
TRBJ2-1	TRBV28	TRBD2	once	CASSLGASGGYNEQFF	TGTGCCAGCAGTTTAGGGGCTAGCGGGGGGTACAATGAGCAGTTCTTC
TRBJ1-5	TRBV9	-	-	CASSGTGYSNQPQHF	TGTGCCAGCAGCGGAACAGGGTATAGCAATCAGCCCCAGCATTTT
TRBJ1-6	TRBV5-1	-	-	CASSAQGGGSYNSPLHF	TGCGCCAGCAGCGCACAGGGAGGGGGCTCCTATAATTCACCCCTCCACTTT
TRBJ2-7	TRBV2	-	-	CASSYGISYEQYF	TGTGCCAGCAGTTACGGGATCTCCTACGAGCAGTACTTC
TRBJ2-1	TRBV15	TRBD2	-	CATSRGPLWREGYNEQFF	TGTGCCACCAGCAGAGGCCCGCTTTGGCGGGAGGGCTACAATGAGCAGTTCTTC
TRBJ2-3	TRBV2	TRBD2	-	CASIATSGSVRLDTQYF	TGTGCCAGCATCGCCACTAGCGGGAGTGTCAGGCTGGATACGCAGTATTTT
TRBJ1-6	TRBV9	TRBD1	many	CASSTGTGYNSPLHF	TGTGCCAGCAGCACCGGGACAGGGTATAATTCACCCCTCCACTTT
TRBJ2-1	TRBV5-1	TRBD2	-	CASSSVAGTYNEQFF	TGCGCCAGCAGCTCGGTAGCGGGAACGTACAATGAGCAGTTCTTC
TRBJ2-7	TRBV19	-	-	CASSSRAEAQYF	TGTGCCAGTAGTTCGAGGGCAGAGGCGCAGTACTTC
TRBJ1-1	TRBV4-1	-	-	CASSQFTGRGAFF	TGCGCCAGCAGCCAATTTACCGGGAGGGGGGCTTTCTTT
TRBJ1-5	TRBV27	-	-	CASSLGGGGRQPQHF	TGTGCCAGCAGTCTTGGGGGGGGTGGAAGGCAGCCCCAGCATTTT
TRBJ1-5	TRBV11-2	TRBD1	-	CASSLAGTGTSNQPQHF	TGTGCCAGCAGCTTAGCCGGGACAGGGACAAGCAATCAGCCCCAGCATTTT
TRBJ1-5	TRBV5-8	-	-	CASSSYAGRGNQPQHF	TGTGCCAGCAGCTCCTATGCGGGACGTGGGAATCAGCCCCAGCATTTT
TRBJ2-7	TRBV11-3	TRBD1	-	CASSLSSWDRGPYEQYF	TGTGCCAGCAGCTTATCTTCCTGGGACAGGGGGCCCTACGAGCAGTACTTC
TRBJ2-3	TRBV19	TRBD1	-	CASSPVTGGDTQYF	TGTGCCAGTAGTCCGGTCACAGGGGGAGATACGCAGTATTTT
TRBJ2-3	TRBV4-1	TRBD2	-	CASSQGGGITDTQYF	TGCGCCAGCAGCCAAGGCGGGGGGATCACAGATACGCAGTATTTT
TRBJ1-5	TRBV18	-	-	CASSPVRMGSGSNQPQHF	TGTGCCAGCTCACCCGTACGGATGGGGAGTGGGAGCAATCAGCCCCAGCATTTT
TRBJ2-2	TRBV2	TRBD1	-	CASGDRGRTGELFF	TGTGCCAGCGGGGACAGGGGGCGAACCGGGGAGCTGTTTTTT
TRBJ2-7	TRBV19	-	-	CASSMWAGEQYF	TGTGCCAGTAGTATGTGGGCCGGCGAGCAGTACTTC
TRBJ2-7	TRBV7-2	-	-	CASSLIRAYEQYF	TGTGCCAGCAGCTTAATCAGGGCCTACGAGCAGTACTTC
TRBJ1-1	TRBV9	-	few	CASSVGWAVTEAFF	TGTGCCAGCAGCGTAGGCTGGGCAGTCACTGAAGCTTTCTTT